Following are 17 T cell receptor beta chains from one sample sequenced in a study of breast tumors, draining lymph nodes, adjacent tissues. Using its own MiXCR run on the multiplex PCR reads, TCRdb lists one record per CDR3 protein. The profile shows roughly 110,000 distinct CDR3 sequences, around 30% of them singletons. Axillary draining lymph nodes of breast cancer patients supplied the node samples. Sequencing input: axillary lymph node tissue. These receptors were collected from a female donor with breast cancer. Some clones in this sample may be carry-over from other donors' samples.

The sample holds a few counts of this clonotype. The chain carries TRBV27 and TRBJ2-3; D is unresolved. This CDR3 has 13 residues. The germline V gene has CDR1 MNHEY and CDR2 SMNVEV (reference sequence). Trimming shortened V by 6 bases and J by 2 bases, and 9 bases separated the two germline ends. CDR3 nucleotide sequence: TGTGCCAGCAGAGAAGGGTACACAGATACGCAGTATTTT. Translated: CASREGYTDTQYF.

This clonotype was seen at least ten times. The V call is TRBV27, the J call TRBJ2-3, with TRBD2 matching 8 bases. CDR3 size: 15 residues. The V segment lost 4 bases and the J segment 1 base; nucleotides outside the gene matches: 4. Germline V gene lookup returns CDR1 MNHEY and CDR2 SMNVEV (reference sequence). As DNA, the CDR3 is TGTGCCAGCAGTTGGGCGGGACTAGGCACAGATACGCAGTATTTT. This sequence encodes CASSWAGLGTDTQYF.

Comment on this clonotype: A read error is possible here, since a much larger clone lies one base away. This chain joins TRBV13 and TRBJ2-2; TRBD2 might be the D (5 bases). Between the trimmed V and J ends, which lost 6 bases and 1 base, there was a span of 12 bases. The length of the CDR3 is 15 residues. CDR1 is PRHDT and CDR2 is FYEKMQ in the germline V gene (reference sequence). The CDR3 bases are TGTGCCAGCAGTATGCCTAGCTTGAACACCGGGGAGCTGTTTTTT. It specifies CASSMPSLNTGELFF. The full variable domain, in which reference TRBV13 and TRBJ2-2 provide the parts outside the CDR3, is AAGVIQSPRHLIKEKRETATLKCYPIPRHDTVYWYQQGPGQDPQFLISFYEKMQSDKGSIPDRFSAQQFSDYHSELNMSSLELGDSALYFCASSMPSLNTGELFFGEGSRLTVL.

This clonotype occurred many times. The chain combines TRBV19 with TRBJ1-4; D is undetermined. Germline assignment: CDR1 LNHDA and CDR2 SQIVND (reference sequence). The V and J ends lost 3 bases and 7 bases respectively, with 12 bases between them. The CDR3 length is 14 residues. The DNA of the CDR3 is TGTGCCAGTAGTATCGAGGCCATAGGTGAAAAACTGTTTTTT. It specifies CASSIEAIGEKLFF.

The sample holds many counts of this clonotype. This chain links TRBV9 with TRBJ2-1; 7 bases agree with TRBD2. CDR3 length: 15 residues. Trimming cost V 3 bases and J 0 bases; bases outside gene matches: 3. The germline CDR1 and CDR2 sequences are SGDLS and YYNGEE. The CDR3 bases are TGTGCCAGCAGCGGGGGGGGAAGCTCCTACAATGAGCAGTTCTTC. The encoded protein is CASSGGGSSYNEQFF.

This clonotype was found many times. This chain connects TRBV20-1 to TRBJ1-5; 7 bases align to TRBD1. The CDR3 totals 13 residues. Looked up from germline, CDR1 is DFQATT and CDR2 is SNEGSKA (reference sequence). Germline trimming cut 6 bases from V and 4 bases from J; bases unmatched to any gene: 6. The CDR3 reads CSANRDSNQPQHF. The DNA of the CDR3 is TGCAGTGCCAACCGGGACAGTAATCAGCCCCAGCATTTT.

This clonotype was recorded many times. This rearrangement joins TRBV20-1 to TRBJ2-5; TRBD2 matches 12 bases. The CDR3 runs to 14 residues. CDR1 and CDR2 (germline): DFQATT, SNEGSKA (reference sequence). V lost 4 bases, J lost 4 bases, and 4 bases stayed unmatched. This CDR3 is CSATMTSGGETQYF. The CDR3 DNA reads TGCAGTGCTACTATGACTAGCGGGGGAGAGACCCAGTACTTC.

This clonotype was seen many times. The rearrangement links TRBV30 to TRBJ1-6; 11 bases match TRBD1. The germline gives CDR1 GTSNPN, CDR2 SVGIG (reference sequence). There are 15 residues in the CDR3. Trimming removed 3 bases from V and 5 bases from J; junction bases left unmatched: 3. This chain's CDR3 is CAWRMGQGDNSPLHF. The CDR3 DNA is TGTGCCTGGAGGATGGGACAGGGGGATAATTCACCCCTCCACTTT.

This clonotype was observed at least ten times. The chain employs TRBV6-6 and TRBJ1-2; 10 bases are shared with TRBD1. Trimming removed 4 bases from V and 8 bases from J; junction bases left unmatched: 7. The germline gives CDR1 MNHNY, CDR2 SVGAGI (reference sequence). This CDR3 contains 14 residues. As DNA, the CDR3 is TGTGCCAGCAGTTCTAGGACAGGGGGAATAGGCTACACCTTC. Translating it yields CASSSRTGGIGYTF.

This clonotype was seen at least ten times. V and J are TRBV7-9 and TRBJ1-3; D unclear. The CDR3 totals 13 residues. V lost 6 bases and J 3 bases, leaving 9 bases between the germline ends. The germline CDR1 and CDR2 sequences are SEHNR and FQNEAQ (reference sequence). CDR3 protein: CASRQGNGNTIYF. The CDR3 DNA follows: TGTGCCAGCAGACAAGGGAATGGAAACACCATATATTTT.

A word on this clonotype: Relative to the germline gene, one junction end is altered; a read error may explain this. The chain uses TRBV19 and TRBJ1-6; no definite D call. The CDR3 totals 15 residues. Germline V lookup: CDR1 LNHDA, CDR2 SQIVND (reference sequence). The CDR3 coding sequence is TGTGCCAGACTGATACCGAGCTCCTATAATTCCCCCCTCCACTTT. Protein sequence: CARLIPSSYNSPLHF.

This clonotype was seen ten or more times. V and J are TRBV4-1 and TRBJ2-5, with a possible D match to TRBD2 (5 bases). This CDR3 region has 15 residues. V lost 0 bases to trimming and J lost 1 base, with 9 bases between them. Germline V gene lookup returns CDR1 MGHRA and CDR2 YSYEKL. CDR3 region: CASSQEPLAQETQYF. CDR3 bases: TGCGCCAGCAGCCAAGAGCCTCTAGCCCAAGAGACCCAGTACTTC.

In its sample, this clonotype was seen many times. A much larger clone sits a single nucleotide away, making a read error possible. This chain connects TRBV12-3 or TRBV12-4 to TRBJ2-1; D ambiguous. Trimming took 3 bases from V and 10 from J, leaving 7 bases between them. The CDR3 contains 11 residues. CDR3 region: CASSFRTEQFF. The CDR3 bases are TGTGCCAGCAGTTTCCGGACGGAGCAGTTCTTC.

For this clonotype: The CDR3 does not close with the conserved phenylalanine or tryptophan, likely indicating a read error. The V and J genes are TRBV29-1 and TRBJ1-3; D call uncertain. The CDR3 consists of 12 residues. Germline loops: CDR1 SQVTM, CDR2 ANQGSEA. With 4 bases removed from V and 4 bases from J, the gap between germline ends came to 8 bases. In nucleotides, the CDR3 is TGCAGCGTTGCTTCCAGAGGAAACACCATATATGCT. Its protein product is CSVASRGNTIYA.

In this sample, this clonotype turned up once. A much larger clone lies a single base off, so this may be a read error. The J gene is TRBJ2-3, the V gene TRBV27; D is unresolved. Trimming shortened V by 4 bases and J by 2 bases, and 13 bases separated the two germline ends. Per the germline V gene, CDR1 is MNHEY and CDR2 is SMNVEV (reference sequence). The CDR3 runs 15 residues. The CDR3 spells CASSYGQRTTDTQYF. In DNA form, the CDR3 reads TGTGCCAGCAGTTATGGGCAGAGAACCACAGATACGCAGTATTTT.

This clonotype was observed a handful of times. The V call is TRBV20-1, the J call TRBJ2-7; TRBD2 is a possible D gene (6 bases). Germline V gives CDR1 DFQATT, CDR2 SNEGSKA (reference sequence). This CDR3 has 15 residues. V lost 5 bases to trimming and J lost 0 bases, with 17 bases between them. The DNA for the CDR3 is TGCAGTGCTGATCCTCGGGACGGGAGCTCCTACGAGCAGTACTTC. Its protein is CSADPRDGSSYEQYF.

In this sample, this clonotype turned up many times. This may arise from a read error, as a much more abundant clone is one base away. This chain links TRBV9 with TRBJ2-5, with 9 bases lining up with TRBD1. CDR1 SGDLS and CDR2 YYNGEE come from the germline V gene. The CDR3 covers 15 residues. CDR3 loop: CASSVGQGDQETPYF. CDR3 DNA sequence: TGTGCCAGCAGCGTAGGACAGGGGGACCAAGAGACCCCGTACTTC. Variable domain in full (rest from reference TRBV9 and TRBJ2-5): DSGVTQTPKHLITATGQRVTLRCSPRSGDLSVYWYQQSLDQGLQFLIQYYNGEERAKGNILERFSAQQFPDLHSELNLSSLELGDSALYFCASSVGQGDQETPYFGPGTRLLVL.